This TCR beta chain came from a study of cytomegalovirus exposure and HLA in healthy donors. Only a few counts were recorded for this clone. Its antigen remains unknown. The PCR was carried out with 60 Vbeta primers and 13 Jbeta primers. Assay used: immunoSEQ multiplex PCR; TCRdb lists only in-frame clones, some missing. This sample has approximately 160,000 clones; about 70% occur once, and the top ten carry 2.5% to 3.5%. Deletions cut 6 bases from V and 0 bases from J, with 15 bases between. This CDR3 region has 16 residues. Germline V gives CDR1 LNHDA, CDR2 SQIVND (reference sequence). Study observations and caveats: Presence/absence analysis assumed near-uniform sequencing depth across donors. Researchers reported in a later analysis that a missense DCLRE1C variant was tied to TCR beta V- and J-gene trimming. Generally TCR sequences proved uncommon, though certain public TCRs appeared in numerous donors. It was reported that the classifier diagnosed cytomegalovirus status with high specificity and sensitivity in both the original and validation cohorts.

Sequenced input: PBMCs. The chain employs TRBV19 and TRBJ2-1, with no clear D. This TCR was recovered from a woman aged 40 to 49 in good health and CMV-seropositive. DNA of the CDR3: TGTGCCAGTAGCAAATCCGCGGCTCACTCCTACAATGAGCAGTTCTTC. Translation: CASSKSAAHSYNEQFF.